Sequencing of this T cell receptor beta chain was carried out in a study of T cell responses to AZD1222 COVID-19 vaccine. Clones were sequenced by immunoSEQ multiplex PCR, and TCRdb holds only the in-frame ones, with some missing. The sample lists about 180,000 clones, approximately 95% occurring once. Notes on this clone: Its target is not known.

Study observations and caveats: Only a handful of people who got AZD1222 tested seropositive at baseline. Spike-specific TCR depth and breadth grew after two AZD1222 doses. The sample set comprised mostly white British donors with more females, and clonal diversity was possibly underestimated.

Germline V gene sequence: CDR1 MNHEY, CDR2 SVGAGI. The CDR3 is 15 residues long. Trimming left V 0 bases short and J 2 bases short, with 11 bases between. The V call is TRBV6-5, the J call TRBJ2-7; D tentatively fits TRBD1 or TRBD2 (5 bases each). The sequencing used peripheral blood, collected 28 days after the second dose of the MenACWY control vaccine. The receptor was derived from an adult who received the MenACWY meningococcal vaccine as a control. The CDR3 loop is CASSYSRGATYEQYF. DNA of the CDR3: TGTGCCAGCAGTTACTCGAGGGGCGCCACCTACGAGCAGTACTTC.